This passage covers 14 T cell receptor beta chains from one sample sequenced in a study of T cell repertoires in cytomegalovirus infection. TCRdb processed the reads anew with MiXCR; each CDR3 protein has one entry. The table has fewer than 900,000 distinct CDR3 sequences, about 29% seen once; the top ten hold around 14%. These receptors have no identified antigens. The sequencing here drew on cultured CD8+ T cells from PBMCs, taken from culture after CMV antigen stimulation. The receptors come from a human donor in good health (CMV status not recorded). Some clones in this sample may be carry-over from other donors' samples.

The chain links TRBV27 to TRBJ1-2, with 10 bases fitting TRBD1. The trim removed 2 bases at V and 6 bases at J, leaving 6 bases unmatched. CDR1 is MNHEY and CDR2 is SMNVEV in the germline V gene (reference sequence). The CDR3 has 15 amino acids. The DNA of the CDR3 is TGTGCCAGCAGTTTACTGGGACAGGGGAAGGATGGCTACACCTTC. Translating gives CASSLLGQGKDGYTF.

The chain links TRBV7-8 to TRBJ1-1; no firm D call. Trimming left V 3 bases short and J 4 bases short, with 9 bases between. Germline assignment: CDR1 SGHVS and CDR2 FQNEAQ. The CDR3 totals 13 residues. The CDR3 DNA reads TGTGCCAGCAGCTTTTTTCTTGCCACTGAAGCTTTCTTT. It specifies CASSFFLATEAFF.

The chain couples TRBV4-1 to TRBJ2-5; a weak D match, TRBD1 (6 bases). Germline V gene data show CDR1 as MGHRA and CDR2 as YSYEKL. Trimming left V 3 bases short and J 5 bases short, with 16 bases between. This CDR3 has 15 residues. The CDR3: CASSQWPQGLETQYF. As DNA, the CDR3 is TGCGCCAGCAGCCAGTGGCCACAGGGATTGGAGACCCAGTACTTC.

There are a few counts of this clonotype. This chain uses TRBV7-9 with TRBJ1-4; D ambiguous. The CDR3 contains 15 residues. V shed 1 base and J shed 6 bases, with 12 bases lying between them. CDR1 is SEHNR and CDR2 is FQNEAQ in the germline V gene (reference sequence). Here the CDR3 reads CASSLVPSVDEKLFF. DNA of the CDR3: TGTGCCAGCAGCTTAGTTCCGTCAGTTGATGAAAAACTGTTTTTT.

The V gene is TRBV7-6, the J gene TRBJ2-1, with D unresolved. The CDR3 sequence is 13 residues long. V was pared by 5 bases and J by 5 bases, with 10 bases between. Germline-derived CDR1 and CDR2 are SGHVS and FNYEAQ. The CDR3 bases are TGTGCCAGCAGCGCCTGGCGGAACAATGAGCAGTTCTTC. This sequence encodes CASSAWRNNEQFF.

The V call is TRBV27, the J call TRBJ2-1; 14 bases match TRBD2. This CDR3 spans 20 amino acids. Germline V gene sequence: CDR1 MNHEY, CDR2 SMNVEV (reference sequence). Trimming cost V 4 bases and J 0 bases; bases outside gene matches: 11. The CDR3 spells CASSSPGLAGETSSYNEQFF. In DNA, the CDR3 is TGTGCCAGCAGTTCACCGGGACTAGCGGGGGAGACGAGCTCCTACAATGAGCAGTTCTTC.

This clonotype was found a few times. V gene TRBV6-1 combines with J gene TRBJ2-5; unclear D gene. Trimming pared 7 bases from V and 4 bases from J, leaving 16 bases between. Germline-derived CDR1 and CDR2 are MNHNS and SASEGT. The CDR3 consists of 14 residues. In DNA form, the CDR3 reads TGTGCCAGCAAGGAGACTGGGTTGGGAGAGACCCAGTACTTC. The encoded protein is CASKETGLGETQYF.

The table lists this clonotype with a few counts. V and J are TRBV7-6 and TRBJ2-2; 10 nucleotides agree with TRBD1. The CDR3 length is 19 residues. Germline V gives CDR1 SGHVS, CDR2 FNYEAQ. After removal of 5 bases from V and 2 bases from J, the junction contained 14 bases not matched to a gene. The CDR3 reads CASSLLGTGAPRNTGELFF. DNA for the CDR3: TGTGCCAGCAGCCTTCTCGGGACAGGGGCCCCGAGAAACACCGGGGAGCTGTTTTTT. The complete variable domain, with remaining parts taken from reference TRBV7-6 and TRBJ2-2, reads GAGVSQSPRYKVTKRGQDVALRCDPISGHVSLYWYRQALGQGPEFLTYFNYEAQQDKSGLPNDRFSAERPEGSISTLTIQRTEQRDSAMYRCASSLLGTGAPRNTGELFFGEGSRLTVL.

The V gene is TRBV18, the J gene TRBJ2-7; TRBD1 agrees at 7 bases. This CDR3 has 13 residues. Germline V gene data show CDR1 as KGHSH and CDR2 as LQKENI. V was clipped by 6 bases and J by 7 bases; unmatched bases: 9. Here the CDR3 DNA reads TGTGCCAGCTCGGCAGGGGGAATTCAGGAGCAGTACGTC. Translation: CASSAGGIQEQYV.

V usage is TRBV12-3 or TRBV12-4 and J usage is TRBJ2-2, with D possibly matching TRBD1 (5 bases). The length of the CDR3 is 14 residues. Deletions cut 7 bases from V and 6 bases from J, with 15 bases between. The CDR3 reads CASNQGGVAGELFF. In DNA, the CDR3 is TGTGCCAGCAATCAGGGCGGAGTGGCCGGGGAGCTGTTTTTT.

The table lists this clonotype with many counts. The V and J genes are TRBV7-8 and TRBJ1-2; TRBD1 matches 9 bases. Per germline, CDR1 SGHVS and CDR2 FQNEAQ. V lost 5 bases to trimming and J lost 3 bases; unmatched junction nucleotides: 10. The CDR3 loop spans 16 amino acids. The CDR3 reads CASSGPGTGRDYGYTF. CDR3 sequence (DNA): TGTGCCAGCAGCGGCCCCGGGACAGGGCGGGACTATGGCTACACCTTC.

This clonotype was seen once. A read error is possible here, since a much larger clone lies one base away. The chain couples TRBV7-9 to TRBJ1-1; D possibly corresponds to TRBD1 (5 bases). Germline V gene data show CDR1 as SEHNR and CDR2 as FQNEAQ (reference sequence). CDR3 length equals 15 residues. The CDR3 sequence is CVSSLRQGLNTEAFF. The CDR3 DNA follows: TGTGTCAGCAGCTTACGCCAGGGTTTGAACACTGAAGCTTTCTTT.

The chain uses TRBV19 and TRBJ1-1, with 7 bases matching TRBD1. From germline, CDR1 is LNHDA and CDR2 SQIVND (reference sequence). Trimming cost V 3 bases and J 4 bases; bases outside gene matches: 8. The CDR3 contains 15 residues. CDR3 nucleotides: TGTGCCAGTAGTATTGGAGGGGGCGCTGGCACTGAAGCTTTCTTT. Protein sequence: CASSIGGGAGTEAFF.

This clonotype appeared a few times. The rearrangement uses TRBV7-9 and TRBJ1-6; possibly TRBD1 for D (5 bases). Looked up from germline, CDR1 is SEHNR and CDR2 is FQNEAQ (reference sequence). The CDR3 runs 19 residues. Trimming took 5 bases from V and 3 from J, leaving 23 bases between them. The CDR3: CASSHRVGLRSFYNSPLHF. In DNA form, the CDR3 reads TGTGCCAGCAGCCATAGGGTGGGGCTCCGAAGCTTCTATAATTCACCCCTCCACTTT.